This T cell receptor (beta chain) was sequenced during a study of blood T cell repertoires in COVID-19 (dated by TCRdb to between 2020 and 2021). Broadly, across the study: Samples from collaborators originated in the United States, Italy and Spain and spanned both the acute and convalescent phases of COVID-19. The material from the prospective study consisted of cDNA or gDNA derived from T cells, B-cell-depleted T cells, or PBMCs. The dataset comprised deeply sampled blood TCRbeta repertoires from subjects exposed to, actively infected with, or recovered from COVID-19. A freely available public database, intended as a resource for researchers studying the immune response to SARS-CoV-2, is where the repertoires were released. Samples came from the ongoing ImmuneRACE study (first 160 participants) plus 1,254 subjects from 6 global collaborators. Nearly every sample came with metadata listing a de-identified subject ID, COVID-19 status, age in years and sex. HLA class I and class II types, where available, came from metadata supplied by the sample provider rather than from assay-based typing.

TCRbeta CDR3 regions were amplified from genomic DNA by means of the immunoSEQ Assay, a bias-controlled multiplex PCR. Regarding the original processing steps: Nucleated cell counts per sample were estimated from amplification of reference gene primers within the assay. To quantify the absolute abundance of each unique TCRbeta CDR3 rearrangement, sequence reads were collapsed and filtered. For each sample, productive Simpson clonality was calculated as the square root of Simpson's diversity index over productive rearrangements. TCRdb provides this immuneACCESS table in a form limited to in-frame rearrangements. Some clones are lacking; in checked studies, under half of them reflect an unresolved V gene, and why the rest are absent is not known. V and J calls and clone size follow that table, whereas D and trimming were derived from the DNA. This sample holds 250,000 to 300,000 clones; roughly nine tenths were observed only once. Of the sample, roughly 2.4% falls within the top ten clones.

Worth noting for this clone: Its specific antigen is unknown. The sample holds no much larger clone one base away, and base qualities are not on file.

Another Seattle source contributed samples from volunteer blood donors who had recovered from COVID-19. Whole blood was collected in K2EDTA tubes by collaborating institutions according to the institutions' own protocols. For TCRbeta analysis, collaborators shipped samples as frozen whole blood, isolated PBMCs, or DNA extracted from either of those sample types. Beyond this particular receptor, the publication reports: The quantity of clinical and demographic metadata differed by source and by participant and was supplied without curation.

V sheds 6 bases and J sheds 3 bases, leaving 12 bases between their ends. According to the germline V gene (reference sequence), CDR1 reads MNHNY and CDR2 reads SVGAGI. The CDR3 holds 13 amino acids from the cysteine to the phenylalanine. Left in the record is the CDR3 DNA by itself, 39 bases read in frame from the first base. This sequence uses TRBV6-6 and TRBJ2-7; a weak D assignment points to TRBD1 (6 bases agree). This receptor was taken from a woman in her forties or fifties who had recovered from COVID-19. The specimen sequenced was peripheral blood. CDR3 region: CASRRQVNYEQYF. In nucleotide form, the sequence is TGTGCCAGCAGAAGACAGGTAAACTACGAGCAGTACTTC.